The TCR beta chain under discussion was sequenced for a study of T cell repertoires in cytomegalovirus infection. The wider study: The authors used CMV epitopes that were HLA-C-restricted (recently identified) and HLA-B-restricted (well studied). Shared public TCR beta signatures pointed to both CMV infection and a matching HLA type.

V lost 7 bases to trimming and J lost 7 bases; unmatched junction nucleotides: 12. The CDR3 has 15 amino acids. The table lists this clonotype with a few counts. Its specificity is not known. One entry per CDR3 protein, called by TCRdb with MiXCR from the reads. The sample records under 500,000 distinct CDR3 sequences, roughly 46% being singletons. The sequence was collected from a human donor in good health (CMV status not recorded). Some clones in this sample may be carry-over from other donors' samples. The chain couples TRBV12-3 or TRBV12-4 to TRBJ1-5, with 8 bases lining up with TRBD1. The source material was cultured PBMCs, sampled from culture after CMV antigen stimulation. In DNA form, the CDR3 reads TGTGCCAGCACCAAAGGACAGGGAGTCGGACAGCCCCAGCATTTT. It specifies CASTKGQGVGQPQHF.